Sequencing of this T cell receptor (beta chain) was carried out in a study of CD8 T cells in ankylosing spondylitis. This clonotype was observed many times. Its target is unknown. The CDR3 covers 12 residues. The V gene's germline CDR1 is SQVTM and CDR2 ANQGSEA. V was pared by 2 bases and J by 7 bases, with 5 bases of the junction left unmatched. TCRdb reprocessed the 5' RACE reads via MiXCR and lists one record per CDR3 protein. The sample gives some 250,000 distinct CDR3 sequences, more than 20% of which show up once; around 0.64% is in the top ten. Whole-study findings and limits: It was reported that disease-linked clones were significantly enriched in matched ankylosing spondylitis synovial fluid.

This rearrangement joins TRBV29-1 to TRBJ2-7; 7 nucleotides line up with TRBD2. The sequence was obtained from a male donor with ankylosing spondylitis or in good health (not recorded which). The material sequenced was blood, either unsorted or a sorted T cell fraction (not recorded which). In DNA form, the CDR3 reads TGCAGCGTTGAAACTGGGAGGGGAGAGCAGTACTTC. Amino acids: CSVETGRGEQYF.